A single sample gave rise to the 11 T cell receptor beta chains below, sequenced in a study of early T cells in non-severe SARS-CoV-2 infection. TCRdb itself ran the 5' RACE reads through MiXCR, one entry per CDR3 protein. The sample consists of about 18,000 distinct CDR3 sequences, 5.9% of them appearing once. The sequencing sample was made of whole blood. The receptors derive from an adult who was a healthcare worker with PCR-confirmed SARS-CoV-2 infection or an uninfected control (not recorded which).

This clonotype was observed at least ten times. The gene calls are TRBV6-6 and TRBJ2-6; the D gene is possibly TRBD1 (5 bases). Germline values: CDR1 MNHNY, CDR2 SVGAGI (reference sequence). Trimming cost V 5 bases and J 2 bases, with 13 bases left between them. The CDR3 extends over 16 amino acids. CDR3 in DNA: TGTGCCAGCAGTCAACCTGACAGTCCTGGGGCCAACGTCCTGACTTTC. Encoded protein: CASSQPDSPGANVLTF.

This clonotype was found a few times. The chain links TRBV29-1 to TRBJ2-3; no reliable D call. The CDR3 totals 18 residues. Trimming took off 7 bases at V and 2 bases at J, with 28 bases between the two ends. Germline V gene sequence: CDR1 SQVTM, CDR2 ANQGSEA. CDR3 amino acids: CSGLPYLVDGLSTDTQYF. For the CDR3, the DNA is TGCAGCGGTCTGCCGTATTTGGTCGACGGCCTATCCACAGATACGCAGTATTTT.

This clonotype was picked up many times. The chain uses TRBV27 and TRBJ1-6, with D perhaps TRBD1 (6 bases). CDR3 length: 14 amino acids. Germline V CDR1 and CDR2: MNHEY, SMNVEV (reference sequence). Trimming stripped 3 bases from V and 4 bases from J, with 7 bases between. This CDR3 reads CASSLTGYNSPLHF. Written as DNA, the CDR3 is TGTGCCAGCAGTTTGACAGGTTATAATTCACCCCTCCACTTT.

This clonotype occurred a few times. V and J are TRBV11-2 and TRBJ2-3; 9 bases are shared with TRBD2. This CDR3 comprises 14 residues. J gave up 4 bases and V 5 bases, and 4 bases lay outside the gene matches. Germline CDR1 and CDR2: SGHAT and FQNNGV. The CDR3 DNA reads TGTGCCAGCAGCCTGGGACTAGCAGCAGATACGCAGTATTTT. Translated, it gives CASSLGLAADTQYF.

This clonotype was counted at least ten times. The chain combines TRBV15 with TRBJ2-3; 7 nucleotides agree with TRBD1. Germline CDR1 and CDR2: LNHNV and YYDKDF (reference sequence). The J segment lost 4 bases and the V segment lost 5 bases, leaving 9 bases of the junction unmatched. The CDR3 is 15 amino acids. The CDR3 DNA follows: TGTGCCACCAGCTCACAGGGGAAGGTCGCAGATACGCAGTATTTT. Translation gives CATSSQGKVADTQYF.

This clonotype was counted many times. This CDR3 is CARKPQGQGSGANVLTF. In DNA form, the CDR3 reads TGTGCCCGCAAACCACAGGGCCAAGGCTCTGGGGCCAACGTCCTGACTTTC. V and J are TRBV19 and TRBJ2-6; TRBD1 might be the D (6 bases). The CDR3 extends over 17 amino acids. From germline, CDR1 is LNHDA and CDR2 SQIVND (reference sequence). Trimming removed 11 bases from V and 0 bases from J, with 20 bases in between.

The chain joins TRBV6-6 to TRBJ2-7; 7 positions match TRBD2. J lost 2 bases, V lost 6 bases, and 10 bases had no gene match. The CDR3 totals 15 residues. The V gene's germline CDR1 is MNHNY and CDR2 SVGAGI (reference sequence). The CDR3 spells CASSTSANQPYEQYF. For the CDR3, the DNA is TGTGCCAGCAGCACTAGCGCCAACCAACCCTACGAGCAGTACTTC.

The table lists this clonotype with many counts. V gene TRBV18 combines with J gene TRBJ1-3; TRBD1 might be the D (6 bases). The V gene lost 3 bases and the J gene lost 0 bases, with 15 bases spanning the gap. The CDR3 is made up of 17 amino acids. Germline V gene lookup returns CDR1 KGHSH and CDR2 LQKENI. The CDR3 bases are TGTGCCAGCTCACCTACCGTGGGGGGCGACTCTGGAAACACCATATATTTT. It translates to CASSPTVGGDSGNTIYF.

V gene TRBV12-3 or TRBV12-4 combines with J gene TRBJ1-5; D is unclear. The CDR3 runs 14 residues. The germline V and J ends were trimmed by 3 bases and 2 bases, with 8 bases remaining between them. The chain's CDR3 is CASSLLAGNQPQHF. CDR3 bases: TGTGCCAGCAGTTTGCTGGCAGGCAATCAGCCCCAGCATTTT.

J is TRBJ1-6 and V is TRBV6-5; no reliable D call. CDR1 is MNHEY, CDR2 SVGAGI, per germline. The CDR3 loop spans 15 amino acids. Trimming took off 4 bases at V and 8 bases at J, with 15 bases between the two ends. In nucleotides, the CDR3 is TGTGCCAGCAGTTGGGCCAACACCGGTGATTCACCCCTCCACTTT. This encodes CASSWANTGDSPLHF.

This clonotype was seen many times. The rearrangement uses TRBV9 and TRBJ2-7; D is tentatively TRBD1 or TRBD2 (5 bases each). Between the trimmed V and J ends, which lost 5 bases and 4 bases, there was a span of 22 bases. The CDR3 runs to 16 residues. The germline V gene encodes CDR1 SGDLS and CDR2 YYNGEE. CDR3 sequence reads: CASRVRSMGPLYEQYF. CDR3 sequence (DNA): TGTGCCAGCAGGGTCCGGAGTATGGGACCATTATACGAGCAGTACTTC.